The 24 T cell receptor beta chains below were found in one sample sequenced in a study of tissue T cells after allogeneic stem cell transplantation. Using immunoSEQ multiplex PCR, the repertoire was profiled, and TCRdb retains in-frame clones only, with some absent. The profile covers several thousand clones, with about 74% appearing a single time and around 4.7% taken by the ten largest. Enrolled prospectively were adult allogeneic hematopoietic cell transplant recipients whose graft-versus-host disease was steroid-refractory. The input for sequencing was left colon tissue, taken at autopsy. These TCRs come from a male patient aged 60 or over with steroid-refractory graft-versus-host disease after an allogeneic stem cell transplant. Some of these T cells may belong to the graft donor.

This clone was observed a few times. The V call is TRBV2, the J call TRBJ2-5; D possibly corresponds to TRBD1 (6 bases). Trimming stripped 8 bases from V and 4 bases from J, with 8 bases between. The CDR3 runs 11 residues. The germline gives CDR1 SNHLY, CDR2 FYNNEI. The CDR3 region is CASGTLETQYF. The CDR3 nucleotides are TGTGCCAGCGGGACATTAGAGACCCAGTACTTC.

This clone was seen a few times. The V call is TRBV6-4, the J call TRBJ1-5; the D gene is possibly TRBD1 (5 bases). CDR3 size: 13 residues. Germline V gene sequence: CDR1 MRHNA, CDR2 SNTAGT. Trimming left V 3 bases short and J 7 bases short, with 10 bases between. Written as DNA, the CDR3 is TGTGCCAGCAGTGAGGGGGAGAGGCAGCCCCAGCATTTT. It translates to CASSEGERQPQHF.

The chain uses TRBV6-5 and TRBJ1-4; D possibly corresponds to TRBD1 (6 bases). The ends were cut back, 2 bases at V and 5 bases at J, with 9 bases in the middle. CDR1 is MNHEY and CDR2 is SVGAGI in the germline V gene. CDR3 size: 14 residues. CDR3 sequence reads: CASSYRGQNEKLFF. The CDR3 DNA is TGTGCCAGCAGTTACCGTGGACAGAATGAAAAACTGTTTTTT.

This sequence joins TRBV28 and TRBJ1-5; D is ambiguous. The V gene lost 1 base and the J gene lost 3 bases, with 7 bases spanning the gap. Germline lookup yields CDR1 MDHEN and CDR2 SYDVKM. This CDR3 has 14 amino acids. The DNA of the CDR3 is TGTGCCAGCAGTTTATCCCCAGTCAATCAGCCCCAGCATTTT. Translated: CASSLSPVNQPQHF. Complete variable domain (other parts from reference TRBV28 and TRBJ1-5): DVKVTQSSRYLVKRTGEKVFLECVQDMDHENMFWYRQDPGLGLRLIYFSYDVKMKEKGDIPEGYSVSREKKERFSLILESASTNQTSMYLCASSLSPVNQPQHFGDGTRLSIL.

This chain joins TRBV3-1 (or the pseudogene TRBV3-2) and TRBJ2-5, with a possible D match to TRBD1 (6 bases). Trimming took off 0 bases at V and 6 bases at J, with 17 bases between the two ends. The CDR3 sequence is 16 residues long. CDR1 LGHDT and CDR2 YNNKEL come from the germline V gene (reference sequence). The chain's CDR3 is CASSQEWGLEGKTQYF. CDR3 nucleotide sequence: TGTGCCAGCAGCCAAGAGTGGGGGCTAGAAGGGAAGACCCAGTACTTC.

The sample holds one count of this clone. In DNA, the CDR3 is TGTGCCAGCAGCTTAGAGTCCAGCGGGCAACAAGAGACCCAGTACTTC. Translated, it gives CASSLESSGQQETQYF. The rearrangement joins TRBV11-3 to TRBJ2-5, with D possibly TRBD2 on 6 matching bases. The germline CDR1 and CDR2 sequences are SGHNT and YENEEA. Between the trimmed V and J ends, which lost 0 bases and 2 bases, there was a span of 13 bases. CDR3 size: 16 residues.

The chain combines TRBV5-6 with TRBJ2-5, with TRBD1 matching 8 bases. This CDR3 has 14 amino acids. Germline CDR1 and CDR2: SGHDT and YYEEEE. The J segment lost 4 bases and the V segment lost 2 bases, leaving 4 bases of the junction unmatched. CDR3 sequence reads: CASSFGQGRETQYF. As DNA, the CDR3 is TGTGCCAGCAGCTTCGGACAGGGTAGAGAGACCCAGTACTTC.

This clone is large. V usage is TRBV27 and J usage is TRBJ1-6; 8 bases are shared with TRBD1. The V segment lost 4 bases and the J segment 2 bases; nucleotides outside the gene matches: 7. Germline V gene data show CDR1 as MNHEY and CDR2 as SMNVEV (reference sequence). The CDR3 runs to 17 residues. The CDR3 is CASSSGQGSAYNSPLHF. The CDR3 coding sequence is TGTGCCAGCAGTTCCGGACAGGGCAGCGCCTATAATTCACCCCTCCACTTT.

The CDR3: CASSQDSAGQGVFRSEAFF. The CDR3 coding sequence is TGTGCCAGCAGCCAAGATTCTGCGGGACAGGGGGTTTTTAGGTCTGAAGCTTTCTTT. The V and J genes are TRBV4-2 and TRBJ1-1; 11 bases fit TRBD1. The V gene end was trimmed by 0 bases and the J gene end by 6 bases; junction bases not matched to a gene: 15. CDR1 is LGHNA, CDR2 YNFKEQ, per germline. The CDR3 is made up of 19 amino acids.

The chain employs TRBV7-2 and TRBJ1-3; D gene uncertain. The CDR3 consists of 14 residues. The V gene's germline CDR1 is SGHTA and CDR2 FQGNSA. V was clipped by 1 base and J by 0 bases, with 4 bases between them. The CDR3 DNA reads as TGTGCCAGCAGCTTAGACAGCTCTGGAAACACCATATATTTT. This encodes CASSLDSSGNTIYF.

V and J are TRBV19 and TRBJ1-1, with D unclear. The V gene's germline CDR1 is LNHDA and CDR2 SQIVND (reference sequence). Trimming took off 1 base at V and 1 base at J, with 7 bases between the two ends. This CDR3 contains 14 residues. CDR3 amino acids: CASSIGLSNTEAFF. The CDR3 bases are TGTGCCAGTAGTATAGGACTCTCGAACACTGAAGCTTTCTTT.

This rearrangement joins TRBV19 to TRBJ2-1; TRBD2 agrees at 10 bases. Per germline, CDR1 LNHDA and CDR2 SQIVND (reference sequence). The CDR3 contains 15 residues. V shed 5 bases, J shed 7 bases, and the junction held 8 bases outside the gene matches. CDR3 sequence reads: CASSRSGGVGNEQFF. CDR3 nucleotide sequence: TGTGCCAGTAGTCGAAGCGGGGGGGTCGGGAATGAGCAGTTCTTC.

The chain employs TRBV5-5 and TRBJ1-2, with D unresolved. Per the germline V gene, CDR1 is SGHKS and CDR2 is YYEKEE (reference sequence). CDR3 length equals 14 residues. V dropped 4 bases and J dropped 1 base, with 11 bases sitting between them. CDR3 bases: TGTGCCAGCAGCCCCGCGACGGGTAACTATGGCTACACCTTC. Amino acid sequence: CASSPATGNYGYTF.

The genes are TRBV5-1 and TRBJ1-5, with D maybe TRBD1 (6 bases). Germline V gene lookup returns CDR1 SGHRS and CDR2 YFSETQ. V dropped 3 bases and J dropped 4 bases, with 11 bases sitting between them. This CDR3 is 14 amino acids long. This CDR3 reads CASSSGTHNQPQHF. CDR3 DNA: TGCGCCAGCAGCTCCGGGACACATAATCAGCCCCAGCATTTT.

CDR3 in DNA: TGTGCCAGCAGTTCTCAGGGGGCTCGGGTGGGTGAGCAGTTCTTC. This codes for CASSSQGARVGEQFF. The rearrangement joins TRBV28 to TRBJ2-1, with 8 bases aligning to TRBD1. V was pared by 4 bases and J by 9 bases, with 11 bases of the junction left unmatched. The germline V gene encodes CDR1 MDHEN and CDR2 SYDVKM. The CDR3 is 15 residues long.

The chain is built from TRBV7-8 and TRBJ1-2; the D is unclear. Germline values: CDR1 SGHVS, CDR2 FQNEAQ. V was cut by 4 bases and J by 2 bases, with 20 bases left in between. The CDR3 has 17 residues. Here the CDR3 DNA reads TGTGCCAGCAGCTCAGAACCGAGATCCCTAATCAACTATGGCTACACCTTC. Encoded protein: CASSSEPRSLINYGYTF.

This clone was found a few times. This rearrangement joins TRBV10-3 to TRBJ2-7; 7 positions match TRBD1. Germline values: CDR1 ENHRY, CDR2 SYGVKD. The CDR3 runs 13 residues. Losses at the gene ends were 8 bases for V and 3 bases for J; bases not matched to a gene: 7. The CDR3 sequence is CAIRDSGGYEQYF. In DNA, the CDR3 is TGTGCCATCCGGGACAGCGGAGGCTACGAGCAGTACTTC.

In this sample, this clone turned up a few times. V usage is TRBV5-1 and J usage is TRBJ2-3; 10 bases agree with TRBD2. This CDR3 has 15 amino acids. Germline V lookup: CDR1 SGHRS, CDR2 YFSETQ. V lost 4 bases, J lost 4 bases, and 6 bases stayed unmatched. This chain's CDR3 is CASSLIAGGADTQYF. The CDR3 region has the DNA TGCGCCAGCAGCCTAATAGCGGGGGGAGCAGATACGCAGTATTTT.

This rearrangement joins TRBV7-2 to TRBJ1-6; 7 positions match TRBD1. Germline CDR1 is SGHTA and CDR2 is FQGNSA. This CDR3 comprises 16 residues. V lost 5 bases and J lost 10; bases outside the gene matches: 14. The CDR3 spells CASSPRQGEGGSPLHF. DNA of the CDR3: TGTGCCAGCAGCCCCAGACAGGGAGAGGGTGGATCACCCCTCCACTTT.

The CDR3 coding sequence is TGTGCCAGAAGCCCCAAAGCGGGCCGGCCGGGGGAGACCCAGTACTTC. Its protein is CARSPKAGRPGETQYF. The chain combines TRBV5-3 with TRBJ2-5; tentatively, D is TRBD2 (6 bases). TRBV5-3 is classed as an ORF, of uncertain function. Trimming cost V 4 bases and J 5 bases, with 21 bases left between them. The CDR3 is made up of 16 amino acids.

The chain uses TRBV3-1 (or the pseudogene TRBV3-2) and TRBJ1-5; D may be TRBD1 (5 bases). Trimming took off 3 bases at V and 5 bases at J, with 8 bases between the two ends. The CDR3 has 13 residues. Germline CDR1 reads LGHDT; CDR2 reads YNNKEL (reference sequence). The CDR3 is CASSQGRDQPQHF. CDR3 nucleotides: TGTGCCAGCAGCCAGGGCAGGGATCAGCCCCAGCATTTT.

The CDR3 is CASYGGALLPSTDTQYF. The CDR3 DNA reads as TGCGCCAGCTACGGGGGCGCCTTGCTCCCTAGCACAGATACGCAGTATTTT. The V and J genes are TRBV5-1 and TRBJ2-3, with D perhaps assigned TRBD1 or TRBD2 (6 bases each). Deletions cut 7 bases from V and 0 bases from J, with 21 bases between. The germline CDR1 and CDR2 sequences are SGHRS and YFSETQ. CDR3 length equals 17 residues.

V usage is TRBV30 and J usage is TRBJ1-6, with D possibly being TRBD1 (6 bases). The CDR3 has 15 amino acids. V lost 4 bases, J lost 3 bases, and 13 bases lay in between. In germline, CDR1 is GTSNPN, CDR2 SVGIG (reference sequence). The DNA of the CDR3 is TGTGCCTGGATTGTAGGGGGATACTATAATTCACCCCTCCACTTT. This gives the protein CAWIVGGYYNSPLHF.

The gene calls are TRBV15 and TRBJ2-7, with D perhaps being TRBD1 or TRBD2 (6 bases each). Per the germline V gene, CDR1 is LNHNV and CDR2 is YYDKDF (reference sequence). With 5 bases removed from V and 3 bases from J, the gap between germline ends came to 14 bases. This CDR3 has 14 residues. The CDR3 bases are TGTGCCACCAGCGGAGGGGGGACAAACTACGAGCAGTACTTC. Translation gives CATSGGGTNYEQYF.